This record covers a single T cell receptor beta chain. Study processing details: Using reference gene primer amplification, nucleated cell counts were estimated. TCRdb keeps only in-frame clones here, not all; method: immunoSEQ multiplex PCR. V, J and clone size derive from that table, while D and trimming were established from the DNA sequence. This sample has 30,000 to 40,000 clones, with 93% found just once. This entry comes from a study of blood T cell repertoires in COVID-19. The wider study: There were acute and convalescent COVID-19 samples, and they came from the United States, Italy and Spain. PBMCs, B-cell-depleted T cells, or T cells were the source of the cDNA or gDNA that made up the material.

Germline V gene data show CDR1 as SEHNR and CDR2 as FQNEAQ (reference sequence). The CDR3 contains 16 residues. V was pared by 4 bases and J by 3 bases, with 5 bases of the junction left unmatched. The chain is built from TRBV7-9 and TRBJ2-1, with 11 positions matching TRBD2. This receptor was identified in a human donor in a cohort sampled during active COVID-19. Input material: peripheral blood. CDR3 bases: TGTGCCAGCAGCTCCCTGACTAGCGGGAACTACAATGAGCAGTTCTTC. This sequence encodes CASSSLTSGNYNEQFF.